A single sample gave rise to the 26 T cell receptor beta chains below, sequenced in a study. TCRdb used MiXCR to reprocess the RT-PCR reads, holding one entry per CDR3 protein. The sample carries more than 550,000 distinct CDR3 sequences, more than 13% recorded once. The sample taken for sequencing was memory CD4+ T cells from blood. The receptors here all came from a female donor in good health, serving as a healthy control.

This clonotype came up a few times. The V gene is TRBV6-5, the J gene TRBJ2-6, with a possible D match to TRBD1 (5 bases). Germline V gene lookup returns CDR1 MNHEY and CDR2 SVGAGI. This CDR3 has 14 residues. The V gene lost 10 bases and the J gene lost 0 bases, with 10 bases spanning the gap. CDR3: CAIRQSSGANVLTF. For the CDR3, the DNA is TGTGCCATACGACAGAGCTCTGGGGCCAACGTCCTGACTTTC.

This clonotype showed up just a few times. The chain carries TRBV7-8 and TRBJ2-1; D is ambiguous. Germline-derived CDR1 and CDR2 are SGHVS and FQNEAQ. CDR3 length: 13 amino acids. Between the trimmed V and J ends, which lost 2 bases and 5 bases, there was a span of 7 bases. CDR3 region: CASSLRYNNEQFF. CDR3 bases: TGTGCCAGCAGCTTAAGGTATAACAATGAGCAGTTCTTC.

This clonotype was seen once. CDR3 bases: TGTGCCAGCAGTTTCAGGGGTCGAGAAAAACTGTTTTTT. Translated: CASSFRGREKLFF. The chain has TRBV25-1 and TRBJ1-4, with D maybe TRBD1 (6 bases). With 5 bases removed from V and 8 bases from J, the gap between germline ends came to 12 bases. The CDR3 totals 13 residues. From germline, CDR1 is MGHDK and CDR2 SYGVNS.

This clonotype was found a few times. V gene TRBV12-3 or TRBV12-4 combines with J gene TRBJ2-5; D unclear. CDR3 length equals 13 residues. V gave up 3 bases and J gave up 1 base, with 6 bases separating them. The CDR3 reads CASSFQGQETQYF. In nucleotides, the CDR3 is TGTGCCAGCAGTTTTCAAGGCCAAGAGACCCAGTACTTC.

As regards this clonotype: One junction end does not reproduce the germline sequence, and a read error may be involved. The rearrangement uses TRBV5-1 and TRBJ1-2; 11 positions agree with TRBD1. This CDR3 comprises 15 residues. Germline V gives CDR1 SGHRS, CDR2 YFSETQ. DNA of the CDR3: TGTGCCAGCAGCCCGGGACAGGGGGAGGGGTATGGCTACACCTTC. It specifies CASSPGQGEGYGYTF.

This clonotype was recorded many times. The rearrangement joins TRBV29-1 to TRBJ1-4; weak D call: TRBD1 (5 bases). This CDR3 region has 13 residues. Germline values: CDR1 SQVTM, CDR2 ANQGSEA. V dropped 6 bases and J dropped 7 bases, with 15 bases sitting between them. CDR3 amino acids: CSVTGGRGEKLFF. As DNA, the CDR3 is TGCAGCGTGACCGGGGGACGGGGTGAAAAACTGTTTTTT.

Only a few counts were recorded for this clonotype. The chain joins TRBV10-3 to TRBJ1-1; D perhaps matches TRBD1 (5 bases). V was clipped by 6 bases and J by 1 base, with 12 bases between them. CDR1 and CDR2 from the germline V gene are ENHRY and SYGVKD. The CDR3 totals 14 residues. CDR3: CAISGQGANTEAFF. CDR3 sequence (DNA): TGTGCCATCAGCGGTCAGGGCGCGAACACTGAAGCTTTCTTT.

This clonotype has only a few counts. This chain joins TRBV6-2 or TRBV6-3 and TRBJ2-1; D remains ambiguous. The CDR3 loop spans 13 amino acids. The ends were cut back, 6 bases at V and 3 bases at J, with 9 bases in the middle. Germline assignment: CDR1 MNHEY and CDR2 SVGEGT. The CDR3 coding sequence is TGTGCCAGCAGCCCAATGTACTACAATGAGCAGTTCTTC. It translates to CASSPMYYNEQFF.

This clonotype was recorded many times. The V and J genes are TRBV20-1 and TRBJ1-2, with 7 positions matching TRBD1. The CDR3 runs to 12 residues. V shed 3 bases, J shed 8 bases, and the junction held 6 bases outside the gene matches. Germline CDR1 reads DFQATT; CDR2 reads SNEGSKA (reference sequence). The CDR3 region is CSARWYRGGYTF. The CDR3 DNA sequence: TGCAGTGCTAGGTGGTACAGGGGCGGCTACACCTTC.

V and J are TRBV20-1 and TRBJ1-3; the D gene is possibly TRBD1 (5 bases). Per the germline V gene, CDR1 is DFQATT and CDR2 is SNEGSKA (reference sequence). CDR3 length: 15 amino acids. Trimming removed 0 bases at V and 2 bases at J, with 11 bases between. In nucleotides, the CDR3 is TGCAGTGCTAGAGATTTTTCAGGGCCTGGAAACACCATATATTTT. Translating gives CSARDFSGPGNTIYF.

This clonotype came up a few times. The chain couples TRBV10-3 to TRBJ1-1; unclear D gene. CDR3 length: 14 amino acids. The V gene lost 2 bases and the J gene lost 6 bases, with 13 bases spanning the gap. Looked up from germline, CDR1 is ENHRY and CDR2 is SYGVKD. The CDR3 region is CAISEGPELSEAFF. The CDR3, as DNA: TGTGCCATCAGTGAGGGGCCCGAGTTATCTGAAGCTTTCTTT.

A single count supports this clonotype. Given the absence of the conserved phenylalanine or tryptophan at the CDR3 end, a read error is likely. This chain links TRBV7-9 with TRBJ1-1, with 8 positions matching TRBD1. The junction had 8 bases not matched to a gene; V was cut back by 5 bases and J by 3 bases. The germline V gene has CDR1 SEHNR and CDR2 FQNEAQ (reference sequence). This CDR3 has 15 amino acids. The CDR3 spells CASSRQGIRDTEAFL. CDR3 bases: TGTGCCAGCAGCCGACAGGGGATAAGGGACACTGAAGCTTTCCTT.

This clonotype occurred a few times. The J gene is TRBJ1-2, the V gene TRBV6-2 or TRBV6-3; TRBD1 agrees at 7 bases. Trimming took 5 bases from V and 4 from J; bases not matched to a gene: 13. The CDR3 is 16 residues long. Germline values: CDR1 MNHEY, CDR2 SVGEGT. CDR3 nucleotide sequence: TGTGCCAGCAGTCCCGGGACAGACATGATCATCTATGGCTACACCTTC. Translated, it gives CASSPGTDMIIYGYTF.

This clonotype was observed a few times. The rearrangement joins TRBV5-5 to TRBJ2-7, with no clear D. The V end lost 1 base, the J end lost 3 bases, and 5 bases lay between the germline ends. CDR1 and CDR2 from the germline V gene are SGHKS and YYEKEE (reference sequence). The CDR3 has 12 residues. This chain's CDR3 is CASSLSNYEQYF. The CDR3 bases are TGTGCCAGCAGCTTGTCAAACTACGAGCAGTACTTC.

There are a few counts of this clonotype. This rearrangement joins TRBV12-3 or TRBV12-4 to TRBJ1-1, with D maybe TRBD1 (5 bases). Between the trimmed V and J ends, which lost 2 bases and 5 bases, there was a span of 12 bases. There are 14 residues in the CDR3. CDR3 coding DNA: TGTGCCAGCAGTTTACGGGGCCGTAGTACTGAAGCTTTCTTT. The encoded protein is CASSLRGRSTEAFF.

This clonotype was seen many times. V is TRBV27 and J is TRBJ2-1, with 13 bases aligning to TRBD2. Germline V lookup: CDR1 MNHEY, CDR2 SMNVEV (reference sequence). This CDR3 region has 15 residues. V dropped 3 bases and J dropped 14; count of bases not matched to a gene: 10. CDR3 in amino acids: CASSLRTSGSSYEFF. For the CDR3, the DNA is TGTGCCAGCAGTTTGAGGACTAGCGGGAGTAGTTATGAGTTCTTC.

Notes on this clonotype: Given a much more abundant clone one base away, this may be a read error. The chain joins TRBV7-3 to TRBJ2-1, with TRBD2 matching over 12 bases. Germline CDR1 reads SGHTA; CDR2 reads FQGTGA. The CDR3 consists of 16 residues. The J segment lost 4 bases and the V segment lost 5 bases, leaving 6 bases of the junction unmatched. This chain's CDR3 is CASSPTSGSWYNEQFF. In DNA form, the CDR3 reads TGTGCCAGCAGCCCGACTAGCGGGAGTTGGTACAATGAGCAGTTCTTC.

This clonotype appeared a few times. The chain carries TRBV5-1 and TRBJ1-1; TRBD1 matches 12 bases. The CDR3 extends over 17 amino acids. Losses at the gene ends were 4 bases for V and 0 bases for J; bases not matched to a gene: 7. CDR1 and CDR2 (germline): SGHRS, YFSETQ. CDR3 loop: CASSPRDRGLLNTEAFF. The CDR3 coding sequence is TGCGCCAGCAGCCCGAGGGACAGGGGGCTTCTGAACACTGAAGCTTTCTTT.

The chain joins TRBV20-1 to TRBJ2-7; 10 bases align to TRBD2. This CDR3 has 19 residues. CDR1 is DFQATT, CDR2 SNEGSKA, per germline (reference sequence). Losses at the gene ends were 1 base for V and 4 bases for J; bases not matched to a gene: 19. The CDR3 DNA follows: TGCAGTGCTAGAGCTAGGGTCTGGGAAGCGGGAGGGAACCAATACGAGCAGTACTTC. This translates into CSARARVWEAGGNQYEQYF.

This clonotype was counted ten times or more. V gene TRBV12-3 or TRBV12-4 combines with J gene TRBJ2-5; 13 bases map to TRBD2. Unmatched junction bases numbered 1, after V lost 5 bases and J lost 4 bases. This CDR3 region has 14 residues. CDR3 in DNA: TGTGCCAGCAGTAGACTAGCGGGAGGAGAGACCCAGTACTTC. As protein: CASSRLAGGETQYF.

The V call is TRBV7-2, the J call TRBJ1-4; D uncertain. This CDR3 is built from 16 residues. Trimming pared 4 bases from V and 0 bases from J, leaving 12 bases between. Germline CDR1 is SGHTA and CDR2 is FQGNSA. The DNA for the CDR3 is TGTGCCAGCAGCTCACCCTTCGGGGCAACTAATGAAAAACTGTTTTTT. It codes for CASSSPFGATNEKLFF.

The chain recombines TRBV10-3 with TRBJ2-7; weak D call: TRBD2 (5 bases). The germline V gene has CDR1 ENHRY and CDR2 SYGVKD. This CDR3 contains 12 residues. Trimming cost V 6 bases and J 5 bases, with 11 bases left between them. The CDR3 DNA is TGTGCCATCAGGAGGGTGGGAAACGAGCAGTACTTC. Translating it yields CAIRRVGNEQYF.

The chain recombines TRBV27 with TRBJ1-5, with D perhaps matching TRBD1 (6 bases). V gave up 2 bases and J gave up 7 bases, with 12 bases separating them. The germline V gene encodes CDR1 MNHEY and CDR2 SMNVEV (reference sequence). This CDR3 has 14 residues. CDR3 in DNA: TGTGCCAGCAGTTTAAAGGGGGGAGAGCAGCCCCAGCATTTT. Translated: CASSLKGGEQPQHF.

The chain is built from TRBV20-1 and TRBJ1-1; the D is unclear. CDR3 length equals 13 residues. CDR1 is DFQATT and CDR2 is SNEGSKA in the germline V gene (reference sequence). Trimming left V 1 base short and J 5 bases short, with 11 bases between. The CDR3 nucleotides are TGCAGTGCTAGAGCTTGGGCTGAAACTGAAGCTTTCTTT. Amino acid sequence: CSARAWAETEAFF.

This clonotype came up a few times. V is TRBV6-1 and J is TRBJ1-3, with 7 bases that match TRBD1. V lost 10 bases, J lost 2 bases, and 5 bases stayed unmatched. The CDR3 has 13 residues. CDR1 and CDR2 from the germline V gene are MNHNS and SASEGT. The CDR3 nucleotides are TGTGCCAATCGACAGGGAGCTGGAAACACCATATATTTT. Its protein is CANRQGAGNTIYF.

The V and J genes are TRBV10-3 and TRBJ2-5; D possibly corresponds to TRBD2 (6 bases). The V gene's germline CDR1 is ENHRY and CDR2 SYGVKD. The CDR3 consists of 14 residues. Trimming pared 4 bases from V and 3 bases from J, leaving 12 bases between. As DNA, the CDR3 is TGTGCCATCAGTGTAGGAGGGTCTGAAGAGACCCAGTACTTC. Its translation: CAISVGGSEETQYF.